The 15 T cell receptor beta chains below come from one sample, sequenced in a study of blood T cell repertoires in COVID-19. Clones were sequenced by immunoSEQ multiplex PCR, and TCRdb holds only the in-frame ones, with some missing. This repertoire shows 3,600 or so clones, around 70% found once; its top ten account for 20% to 25%. The sequencing sample was made of peripheral blood. The receptors were gathered from a man aged 70-80 years with active COVID-19.

In its sample, this clone was seen a few times. The chain couples TRBV13 to TRBJ2-1; D remains unclear. V lost 4 bases to trimming and J lost 0 bases, with 13 bases between them. Per the germline V gene, CDR1 is PRHDT and CDR2 is FYEKMQ (reference sequence). The CDR3 runs to 16 residues. In DNA, the CDR3 is TGTGCCAGCAGCTCCCGAGGCTCCCGCTCCTACAATGAGCAGTTCTTC. Translated, it gives CASSSRGSRSYNEQFF.

The J gene is TRBJ2-2, the V gene TRBV10-3, with D possibly being TRBD2 (6 bases). Germline loops: CDR1 ENHRY, CDR2 SYGVKD. The V gene lost 11 bases and the J gene lost 8 bases, with 18 bases spanning the gap. The CDR3 contains 13 residues. CDR3 DNA sequence: TGTGCCTCGGGGGATAAACCTCGAGGGGAGCTGTTTTTT. Encoded protein: CASGDKPRGELFF.

This clone was recorded only once. The rearrangement uses TRBV6-5 and TRBJ2-2; 8 bases line up with TRBD2. Germline CDR1 reads MNHEY; CDR2 reads SVGAGI. CDR3 length equals 15 residues. The junction had 15 bases not matched to a gene; V was cut back by 10 bases and J by 8 bases. CDR3 nucleotide sequence: TGTGCCACCGGAAGGGCTAGCGGGCCCAAGGGGGAGCTGTTTTTT. As protein: CATGRASGPKGELFF.

A few counts support this clone. Additional DNA sequences in this sample encode the identical CDR3. The rearrangement links TRBV7-8 to TRBJ1-1; D might be TRBD1 (5 bases). The CDR3 is made up of 14 amino acids. The germline CDR1 and CDR2 sequences are SGHVS and FQNEAQ. V was clipped by 5 bases and J by 0 bases, with 10 bases between them. CDR3 sequence reads: CASSPQALNTEAFF. The CDR3 nucleotides read TGTGCCAGCAGCCCACAGGCTCTGAACACTGAAGCTTTCTTT.

This clone was detected a few times. The chain combines TRBV19 with TRBJ2-7; D may be TRBD2 (6 bases). The ends were cut back, 1 base at V and 2 bases at J, with 18 bases in the middle. Germline lookup yields CDR1 LNHDA and CDR2 SQIVND (reference sequence). The CDR3 has 17 amino acids. The CDR3 DNA reads as TGTGCCAGTAGTATAGGGGGGGTTTACGTGAAAACCTACGAGCAGTACTTC. It yields the protein CASSIGGVYVKTYEQYF.

This clone was seen just once. DNA for the CDR3: TGTGCCAGCAGGGCCTCCGAGCAGTACTTC. Protein sequence: CASRASEQYF. V and J are TRBV2 and TRBJ2-7; D call uncertain. V lost 6 bases to trimming and J lost 6 bases, with 6 bases between them. The CDR3 runs 10 residues. Germline loops: CDR1 SNHLY, CDR2 FYNNEI.

By share of the sample, this clone is hyperexpanded. The V call is TRBV9, the J call TRBJ2-3; maybe TRBD1 (6 bases). CDR1 is SGDLS and CDR2 is YYNGEE in the germline V gene. Trimming took 4 bases from V and 0 from J, leaving 12 bases between them. The CDR3 spans 15 residues. CDR3: CASSSWTASTDTQYF. The DNA of the CDR3 is TGTGCCAGCAGCTCCTGGACAGCTAGCACAGATACGCAGTATTTT. Based on the CDR3 plus reference TRBV9 and TRBJ2-3, the full variable domain is DSGVTQTPKHLITATGQRVTLRCSPRSGDLSVYWYQQSLDQGLQFLIQYYNGEERAKGNILERFSAQQFPDLHSELNLSSLELGDSALYFCASSSWTASTDTQYFGPGTRLTVL.

The chain joins TRBV6-5 to TRBJ2-3; D uncertain. The CDR3 covers 12 residues. V was trimmed by 7 bases and J by 4 bases, leaving 9 bases between them. The germline CDR1 and CDR2 sequences are MNHEY and SVGAGI. CDR3 nucleotide sequence: TGTGCCAGCAAGAGGCCCCCAGATACGCAGTATTTT. This translates into CASKRPPDTQYF.

This chain uses TRBV24-1 with TRBJ2-3; possible D gene TRBD1, 5 bases. The germline V and J ends were trimmed by 5 bases and 2 bases, with 10 bases remaining between them. Germline V gene sequence: CDR1 KGHDR, CDR2 SFDVKD. The CDR3 extends over 14 amino acids. The CDR3 is CATSADRFTDTQYF. The CDR3 DNA sequence: TGTGCCACCAGTGCCGACAGATTCACAGATACGCAGTATTTT.

V gene TRBV6-2 or TRBV6-3 combines with J gene TRBJ1-5; maybe TRBD1 (5 bases). The CDR3 is made up of 16 amino acids. Looked up from germline, CDR1 is MNHEY and CDR2 is SVGEGT. Trimming removed 2 bases at V and 7 bases at J, with 18 bases between. CDR3 sequence reads: CASSYPRGGVRQPQHF. The CDR3 nucleotides read TGTGCCAGCAGTTACCCTCGGGGAGGGGTGCGACAGCCCCAGCATTTT.

The rearrangement joins TRBV7-2 to TRBJ2-7; D possibly corresponds to TRBD2 (6 bases). Germline V CDR1 and CDR2: SGHTA, FQGNSA. The germline V and J ends were trimmed by 4 bases and 4 bases, with 8 bases remaining between them. There are 12 residues in the CDR3. CDR3 loop: CASSSGRYEQYF. The CDR3 nucleotides are TGTGCCAGCAGCTCCGGGAGATACGAGCAGTACTTC.

This rearrangement joins TRBV15 to TRBJ2-5; D may be TRBD1 (5 bases). This CDR3 has 16 residues. V was cut by 1 base and J by 5 bases, with 17 bases left in between. Germline CDR1 is LNHNV and CDR2 is YYDKDF (reference sequence). The CDR3 bases are TGTGCCACCAGCAGAGGCCTCAGGGTGGGTGGGGAGACCCAGTACTTC. It codes for CATSRGLRVGGETQYF.

The DNA of the CDR3 is TGTGCCAGCAGCTTGGATGAACAGGGGGGAAACGGCTACACCTTC. Its protein product is CASSLDEQGGNGYTF. The chain uses TRBV7-6 and TRBJ1-2, with 8 bases aligning to TRBD1. Germline CDR1 is SGHVS and CDR2 is FNYEAQ. Trimming took 3 bases from V and 8 from J; bases not matched to a gene: 11. This CDR3 is built from 15 residues.

This chain joins TRBV29-1 and TRBJ2-5, with 8 nucleotides matching TRBD2. The junction had 5 bases not matched to a gene; V was cut back by 7 bases and J by 4 bases. CDR3 size: 12 residues. CDR1 and CDR2 (germline): SQVTM, ANQGSEA. DNA for the CDR3: TGCAGCGGCCTCACTAGCGGAGAGACCCAGTACTTC. Its protein is CSGLTSGETQYF.

The chain couples TRBV2 to TRBJ1-5; a weak D match, TRBD1 (6 bases). This CDR3 contains 13 residues. The V end lost 4 bases, the J end lost 5 bases, and 9 bases lay between the germline ends. Germline CDR1 is SNHLY and CDR2 is FYNNEI. DNA for the CDR3: TGTGCCAGCAGTGGACAGGTCGATCAGCCCCAGCATTTT. Translating it yields CASSGQVDQPQHF.